The 2 T cell receptor beta chains listed next were all sequenced from one sample in a study of control samples from healthy donors and cancer patients. Repertoires were generated with immunoSEQ multiplex PCR, while TCRdb's copy carries only in-frame clones and drops some. This table has tens of thousands of clones, about 90% appearing once. Sequencing was performed on blood. The source is a woman between 45 and 60 years old in good health.

The J gene is TRBJ1-2, the V gene TRBV24-1; D is unclear. The germline V and J ends were trimmed by 4 bases and 4 bases, with 15 bases remaining between them. Germline lookup yields CDR1 KGHDR and CDR2 SFDVKD. This CDR3 comprises 15 residues. Here the CDR3 reads CATSEPDTPAYGYTF. The DNA for the CDR3 is TGTGCCACCAGTGAACCAGACACCCCAGCCTATGGCTACACCTTC.

The chain has TRBV7-3 and TRBJ2-3, with D possibly being TRBD2 (6 bases). Trimming took 5 bases from V and 0 from J, leaving 12 bases between them. Germline values: CDR1 SGHTA, CDR2 FQGTGA. The CDR3 sequence is 15 residues long. The CDR3 DNA sequence: TGTGCCAGCAGCCATCCAGGGACTAGCACAGATACGCAGTATTTT. This codes for CASSHPGTSTDTQYF.